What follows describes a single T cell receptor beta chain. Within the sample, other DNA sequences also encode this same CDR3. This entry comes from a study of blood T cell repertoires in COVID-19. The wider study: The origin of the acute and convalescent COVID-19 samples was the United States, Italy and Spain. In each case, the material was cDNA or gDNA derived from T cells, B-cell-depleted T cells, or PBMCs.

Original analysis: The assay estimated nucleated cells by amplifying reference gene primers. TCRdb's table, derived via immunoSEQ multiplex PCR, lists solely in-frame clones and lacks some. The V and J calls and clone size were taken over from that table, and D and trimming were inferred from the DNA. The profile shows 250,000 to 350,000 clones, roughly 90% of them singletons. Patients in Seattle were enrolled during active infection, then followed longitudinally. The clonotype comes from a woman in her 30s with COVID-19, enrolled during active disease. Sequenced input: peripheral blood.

The CDR3 is CASSPRTSGMREQYF. CDR3 coding DNA: TGTGCCAGCAGCCCACGGACTAGCGGGATGCGCGAGCAGTACTTC. The chain joins TRBV6-2 or TRBV6-3 to TRBJ2-7, with 12 positions matching TRBD2. The CDR3 sequence is 15 residues long. Per the germline V gene, CDR1 is MNHEY and CDR2 is SVGEGT. Unmatched junction bases numbered 9, after V lost 6 bases and J lost 6 bases.